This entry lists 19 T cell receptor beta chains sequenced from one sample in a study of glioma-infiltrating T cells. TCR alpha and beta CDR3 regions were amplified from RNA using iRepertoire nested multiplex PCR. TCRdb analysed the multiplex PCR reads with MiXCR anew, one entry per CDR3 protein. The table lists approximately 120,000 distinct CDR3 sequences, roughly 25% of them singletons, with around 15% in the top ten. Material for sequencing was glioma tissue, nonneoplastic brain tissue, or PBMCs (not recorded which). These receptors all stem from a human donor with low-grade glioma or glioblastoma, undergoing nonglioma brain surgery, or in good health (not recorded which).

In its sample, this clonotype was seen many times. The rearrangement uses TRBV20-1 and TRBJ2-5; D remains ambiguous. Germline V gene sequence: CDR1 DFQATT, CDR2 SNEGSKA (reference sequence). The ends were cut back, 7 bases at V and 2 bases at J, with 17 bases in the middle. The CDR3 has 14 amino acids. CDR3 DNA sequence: TGCAGTGTCGAACCACCGGGCGGACAAGAGACCCAGTACTTC. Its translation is CSVEPPGGQETQYF.

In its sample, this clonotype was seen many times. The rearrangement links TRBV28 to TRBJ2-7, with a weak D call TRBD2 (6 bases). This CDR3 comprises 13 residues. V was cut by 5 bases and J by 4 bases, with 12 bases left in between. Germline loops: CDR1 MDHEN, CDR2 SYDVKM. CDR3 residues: CASSRPAGYEQYF. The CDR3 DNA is TGTGCCAGCAGTCGTCCCGCGGGGTACGAGCAGTACTTC.

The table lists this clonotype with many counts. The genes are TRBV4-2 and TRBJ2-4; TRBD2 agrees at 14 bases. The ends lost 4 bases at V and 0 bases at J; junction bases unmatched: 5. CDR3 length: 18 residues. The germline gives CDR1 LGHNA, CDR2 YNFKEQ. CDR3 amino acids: CASSPGTSGGLAKNIQYF. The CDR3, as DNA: TGTGCCAGCAGCCCGGGGACTAGCGGGGGTCTAGCCAAAAACATTCAGTACTTC.

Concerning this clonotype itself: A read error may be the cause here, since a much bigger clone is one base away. DNA for the CDR3: TGTACCAGTTTTAGGGGGGCCGGAGATACGCAGTATTTT. It is translated as CTSFRGAGDTQYF. The rearrangement uses TRBV27 and TRBJ2-3, with D perhaps matching TRBD1 or TRBD2 (6 bases each). Germline CDR1 reads MNHEY; CDR2 reads SMNVEV (reference sequence). This CDR3 has 13 residues.

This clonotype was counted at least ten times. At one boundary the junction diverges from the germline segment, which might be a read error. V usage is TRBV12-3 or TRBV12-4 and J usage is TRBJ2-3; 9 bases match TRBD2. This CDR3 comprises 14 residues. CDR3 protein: CANSLAGAGDTQYF. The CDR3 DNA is TGTGCCAACAGTTTAGCGGGAGCTGGAGATACGCAGTATTTT.

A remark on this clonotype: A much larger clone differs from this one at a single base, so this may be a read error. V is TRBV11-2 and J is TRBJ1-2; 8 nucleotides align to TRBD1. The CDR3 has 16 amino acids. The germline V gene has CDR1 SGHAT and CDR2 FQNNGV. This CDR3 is CASRLVATGANYGYTF. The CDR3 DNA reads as TGTGCCAGCAGATTAGTGGCGACAGGGGCTAACTATGGCTACACCTTC.

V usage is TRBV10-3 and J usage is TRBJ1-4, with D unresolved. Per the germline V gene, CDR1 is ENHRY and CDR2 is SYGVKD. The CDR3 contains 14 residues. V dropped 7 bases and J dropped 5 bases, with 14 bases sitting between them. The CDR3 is CAITNDPLNEKLFF. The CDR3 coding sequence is TGTGCCATCACCAATGACCCCCTAAATGAAAAACTGTTTTTT.

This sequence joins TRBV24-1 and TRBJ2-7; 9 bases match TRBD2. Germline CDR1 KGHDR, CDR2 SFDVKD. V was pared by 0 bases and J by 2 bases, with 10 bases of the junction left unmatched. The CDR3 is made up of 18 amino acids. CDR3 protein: CATSDLQAALAGPYEQYF. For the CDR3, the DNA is TGTGCCACCAGTGATTTGCAAGCGGCACTAGCGGGCCCCTACGAGCAGTACTTC.

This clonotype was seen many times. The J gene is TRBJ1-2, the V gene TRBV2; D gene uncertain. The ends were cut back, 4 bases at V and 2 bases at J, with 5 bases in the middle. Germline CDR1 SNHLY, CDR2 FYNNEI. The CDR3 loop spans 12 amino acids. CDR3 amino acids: CASSAQNYGYTF. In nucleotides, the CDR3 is TGTGCCAGCAGTGCACAGAACTATGGCTACACCTTC.

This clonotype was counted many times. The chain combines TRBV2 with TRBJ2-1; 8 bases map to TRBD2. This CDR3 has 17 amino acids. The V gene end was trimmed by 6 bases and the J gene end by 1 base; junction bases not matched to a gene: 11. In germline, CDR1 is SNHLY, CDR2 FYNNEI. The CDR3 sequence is CASSALPGTSSYNEQFF. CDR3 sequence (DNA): TGTGCCAGCAGCGCCCTACCCGGGACTAGTTCCTACAATGAGCAGTTCTTC.

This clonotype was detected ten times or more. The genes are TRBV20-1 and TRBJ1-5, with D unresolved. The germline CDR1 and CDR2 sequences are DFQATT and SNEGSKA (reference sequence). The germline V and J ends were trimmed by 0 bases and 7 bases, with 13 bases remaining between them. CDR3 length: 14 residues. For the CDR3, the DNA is TGCAGTGCTAGAGATCGTGTAGGGAACCAGCCCCAGCATTTT. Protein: CSARDRVGNQPQHF.

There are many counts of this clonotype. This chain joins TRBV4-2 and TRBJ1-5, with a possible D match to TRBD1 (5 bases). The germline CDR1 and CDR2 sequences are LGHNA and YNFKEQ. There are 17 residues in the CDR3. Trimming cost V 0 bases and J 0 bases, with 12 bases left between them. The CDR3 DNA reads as TGTGCCAGCAGCCAAGATGGGGCAGGGTATAGCAATCAGCCCCAGCATTTT. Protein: CASSQDGAGYSNQPQHF.

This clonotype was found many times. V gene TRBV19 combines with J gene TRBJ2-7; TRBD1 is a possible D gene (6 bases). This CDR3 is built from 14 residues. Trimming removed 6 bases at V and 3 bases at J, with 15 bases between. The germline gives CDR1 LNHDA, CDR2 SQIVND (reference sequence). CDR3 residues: CASSLQGEDYEQYF. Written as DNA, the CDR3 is TGTGCCAGTAGCCTACAGGGAGAAGACTACGAGCAGTACTTC.

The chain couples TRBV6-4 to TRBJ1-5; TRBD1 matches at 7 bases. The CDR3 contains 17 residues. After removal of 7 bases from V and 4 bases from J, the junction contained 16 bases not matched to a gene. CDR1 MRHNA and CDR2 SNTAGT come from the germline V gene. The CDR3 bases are TGTGCCAGCACCACACGCTCCGGGACAGCGTTTAATCAGCCCCAGCATTTT. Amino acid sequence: CASTTRSGTAFNQPQHF.

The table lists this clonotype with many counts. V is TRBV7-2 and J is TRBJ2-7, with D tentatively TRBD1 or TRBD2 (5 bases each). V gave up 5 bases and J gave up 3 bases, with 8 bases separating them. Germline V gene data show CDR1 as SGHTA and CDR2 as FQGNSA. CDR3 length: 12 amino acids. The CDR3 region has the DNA TGTGCCAGCAGCCCGAGGGGCTACGAGCAGTACTTC. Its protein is CASSPRGYEQYF.

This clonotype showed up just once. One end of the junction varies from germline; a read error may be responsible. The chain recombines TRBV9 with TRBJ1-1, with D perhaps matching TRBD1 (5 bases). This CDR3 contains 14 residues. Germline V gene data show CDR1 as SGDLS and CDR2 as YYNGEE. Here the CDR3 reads CARSVQEMNTEAFF. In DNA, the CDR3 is TGTGCCCGCAGCGTACAGGAAATGAACACTGAAGCTTTCTTT. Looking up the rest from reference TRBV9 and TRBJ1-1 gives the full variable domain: DSGVTQTPKHLITATGQRVTLRCSPRSGDLSVYWYQQSLDQGLQFLIQYYNGEERAKGNILERFSAQQFPDLHSELNLSSLELGDSALYFCARSVQEMNTEAFFGQGTRLTVV.

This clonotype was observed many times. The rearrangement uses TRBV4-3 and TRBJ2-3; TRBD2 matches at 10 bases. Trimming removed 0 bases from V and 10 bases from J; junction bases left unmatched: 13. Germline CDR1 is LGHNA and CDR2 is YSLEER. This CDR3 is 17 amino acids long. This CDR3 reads CASSQDQVAGGPWAQYF. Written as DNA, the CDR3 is TGCGCCAGCAGCCAAGATCAGGTAGCGGGAGGTCCCTGGGCGCAGTATTTT.

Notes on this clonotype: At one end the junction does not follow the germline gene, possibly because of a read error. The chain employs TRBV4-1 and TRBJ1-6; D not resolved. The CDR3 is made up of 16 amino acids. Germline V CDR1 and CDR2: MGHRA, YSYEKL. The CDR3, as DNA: TGCGCCAGCAGCCAAGAAGGGAAAGGGCAAAGGTCACCCCTGCACTTT. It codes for CASSQEGKGQRSPLHF.

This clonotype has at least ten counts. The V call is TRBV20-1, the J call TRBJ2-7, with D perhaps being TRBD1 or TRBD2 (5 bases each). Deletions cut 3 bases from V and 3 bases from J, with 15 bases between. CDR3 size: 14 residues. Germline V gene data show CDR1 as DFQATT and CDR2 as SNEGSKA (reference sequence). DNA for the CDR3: TGCAGTGCTAGTCGGGTCGGGGACGTCTACGAGCAGTACTTC. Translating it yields CSASRVGDVYEQYF.